Listed here are 10 T cell receptor beta chains from one sample, sequenced in a study of blood T cell repertoires in COVID-19. TCRdb's table, derived via immunoSEQ multiplex PCR, lists solely in-frame clones and lacks some. The sample records about 230,000 clones, approximately 82% being singletons. Sequencing used peripheral blood. The receptors were sampled from a middle-aged woman who had recovered from COVID-19.

CDR3 sequence: CASSVGIDTGELFF. The CDR3 DNA follows: TGTGCCAGCAGTGTCGGGATTGACACCGGGGAGCTGTTTTTT. V usage is TRBV6-4 and J usage is TRBJ2-2; D is possibly TRBD2 (5 bases). Germline CDR1 and CDR2: MRHNA and SNTAGT. This CDR3 is built from 14 residues. The V gene lost 4 bases and the J gene lost 3 bases, with 9 bases spanning the gap.

The chain recombines TRBV5-1 with TRBJ2-7; 10 nucleotides match TRBD1. The CDR3 is 16 amino acids. Germline assignment: CDR1 SGHRS and CDR2 YFSETQ. V gave up 4 bases and J gave up 2 bases; unmatched junction bases: 9. The CDR3 reads CASSKGQGLGTYEQYF. The CDR3 DNA sequence: TGCGCCAGCAGCAAGGGACAGGGGCTGGGGACCTACGAGCAGTACTTC.

This chain connects TRBV18 to TRBJ2-7; D possibly corresponds to TRBD1 (6 bases). The CDR3 contains 14 residues. The germline V gene has CDR1 KGHSH and CDR2 LQKENI. V was clipped by 3 bases and J by 3 bases, with 12 bases between them. CDR3 loop: CASSPPGTIYEQYF. Written as DNA, the CDR3 is TGTGCCAGCTCACCCCCCGGGACAATCTACGAGCAGTACTTC.

V and J are TRBV7-9 and TRBJ1-6; a weak D match, TRBD1 (5 bases). CDR3 length equals 14 residues. V lost 4 bases and J lost 8, with 12 bases in between. Germline values: CDR1 SEHNR, CDR2 FQNEAQ (reference sequence). CDR3 bases: TGTGCCAGCAGCTCGGAGGGGTGGGATTCACCCCTCCACTTT. It encodes CASSSEGWDSPLHF.

This sequence joins TRBV5-1 and TRBJ2-3; 14 bases agree with TRBD2. Germline values: CDR1 SGHRS, CDR2 YFSETQ. CDR3 length equals 20 residues. The V gene end was trimmed by 4 bases and the J gene end by 2 bases; junction bases not matched to a gene: 15. For the CDR3, the DNA is TGCGCCAGCAGCGGTGGACGACCGGGACTAGCGGGGGACTACACAGATACGCAGTATTTT. Translated, it gives CASSGGRPGLAGDYTDTQYF.

This rearrangement joins TRBV29-1 to TRBJ1-1; 10 positions match TRBD1. J gave up 4 bases and V 3 bases, and 8 bases lay outside the gene matches. The CDR3 sequence is 15 residues long. The germline gives CDR1 SQVTM, CDR2 ANQGSEA. CDR3 region: CSVEGGQGYSTEAFF. CDR3 bases: TGCAGCGTTGAGGGGGGACAGGGGTACAGCACTGAAGCTTTCTTT.

V is TRBV30 and J is TRBJ1-1; D possibly corresponds to TRBD1 (6 bases). Trimming left V 3 bases short and J 8 bases short, with 13 bases between. From germline, CDR1 is GTSNPN and CDR2 SVGIG (reference sequence). The CDR3 covers 12 residues. This CDR3 reads CAWRGKTGEAFF. In DNA form, the CDR3 reads TGTGCCTGGAGGGGTAAGACAGGAGAAGCTTTCTTT.

The chain joins TRBV6-5 to TRBJ2-7; TRBD2 is a possible D gene (5 bases). In germline, CDR1 is MNHEY, CDR2 SVGAGI. V lost 1 base and J lost 4, with 11 bases in between. This CDR3 is 14 amino acids long. The CDR3 here is CASSYLAAEYEQYF. In DNA form, the CDR3 reads TGTGCCAGCAGTTACTTGGCAGCGGAGTACGAGCAGTACTTC.

Comment on this clone: In the same sample, other DNA sequences code for this CDR3. The rearrangement links TRBV19 to TRBJ1-1; no reliable D call. CDR3 length equals 14 residues. V was clipped by 1 base and J by 1 base, with 7 bases between them. Germline V lookup: CDR1 LNHDA, CDR2 SQIVND (reference sequence). This CDR3 reads CASSIGGRNTEAFF. The CDR3 coding sequence is TGTGCCAGTAGTATAGGTGGCAGGAACACTGAAGCTTTCTTT.

The chain is built from TRBV14 and TRBJ2-7, with a possible D match to TRBD2 (6 bases). Deletions cut 1 base from V and 3 bases from J, with 13 bases between. CDR1 SGHDN and CDR2 FVKESK come from the germline V gene. This CDR3 contains 15 residues. The CDR3 region is CASSQGGGLDYEQYF. CDR3 nucleotides: TGTGCCAGCAGCCAAGGTGGAGGGTTGGACTACGAGCAGTACTTC.